The sequence of this T cell receptor beta chain was determined in a study of blood T cells in healthy people across ages. Study results and caveats: Across the age range, TCR beta diversity per million T cells fell in a roughly linear way. CMV status of donors was unknown, possibly confounding expanded clonotype changes.

A J-beta primer mix and a sample-barcoded 5' primer were used in a second PCR of about 7 to 12 cycles. Each cDNA molecule, via a template-switch adaptor with 12 random nucleotides, was tagged. TCRdb re-analysed the 5' RACE reads in MiXCR, keeping a single row per CDR3 protein. Of approximately 1,000,000 distinct CDR3 sequences detected, roughly 45% appear once; the ten largest clones hold approximately 17%. As concerns this clonotype: Its matching antigen is unknown.

The CDR3 has 16 amino acids. Trimming removed 6 bases at V and 0 bases at J, with 15 bases between. CDR1 is SGHAT, CDR2 FQDESV, per germline (reference sequence). This chain connects TRBV11-1 to TRBJ2-1; tentative D call: TRBD1 (6 bases). Sequencing was done on a sample of blood. The receptor's source is a woman in her sixties or seventies in good health. Written as DNA, the CDR3 is TGTGCCAGCAGGTTACGACGGGACAACTCCTACAATGAGCAGTTCTTC. Translated: CASRLRRDNSYNEQFF.